This passage covers 17 T cell receptor beta chains from one sample sequenced in a study of blood T cell repertoires in COVID-19. Generated by immunoSEQ multiplex PCR, the TCRdb table keeps only in-frame clones and is missing some. The sample consists of 280,000 or so clones, 88% of them appearing once. The sample comprised peripheral blood. These receptors came from a man younger than 30 with active or convalescent COVID-19.

The J gene is TRBJ2-1, the V gene TRBV2; 8 positions agree with TRBD2. With 3 bases clipped from V and 4 bases from J, the junction kept 8 bases outside the gene matches. Germline loops: CDR1 SNHLY, CDR2 FYNNEI. CDR3 length: 16 residues. This CDR3 reads CASSEVSGGMYNEQFF. CDR3 DNA: TGTGCCAGCAGTGAGGTCAGCGGGGGAATGTACAATGAGCAGTTCTTC.

The V call is TRBV6-6, the J call TRBJ1-1; TRBD1 might be the D (6 bases). Germline lookup yields CDR1 MNHNY and CDR2 SVGAGI (reference sequence). The CDR3 totals 15 residues. Deletions cut 4 bases from V and 3 bases from J, with 15 bases between. CDR3 amino acids: CASSSLGGGDTEAFF. CDR3 DNA: TGTGCCAGCAGTTCCCTTGGAGGGGGGGACACTGAAGCTTTCTTT.

V and J are TRBV19 and TRBJ2-7; tentatively, D is TRBD1 (5 bases). V was cut by 3 bases and J by 6 bases, with 9 bases left in between. This CDR3 spans 12 amino acids. Germline lookup yields CDR1 LNHDA and CDR2 SQIVND (reference sequence). In DNA form, the CDR3 reads TGTGCCAGTAGTATCGACAGAGGCGAGCAGTACTTC. This gives the protein CASSIDRGEQYF.

The chain employs TRBV6-6 and TRBJ2-3, with 7 bases aligning to TRBD1. The CDR3 totals 15 residues. V dropped 2 bases and J dropped 4; count of bases not matched to a gene: 6. The V gene's germline CDR1 is MNHNY and CDR2 SVGAGI (reference sequence). CDR3 in DNA: TGTGCCAGCAGTTACCCACAGGGGTTCGCAGATACGCAGTATTTT. Protein product: CASSYPQGFADTQYF.

V is TRBV3-1 (or the pseudogene TRBV3-2) and J is TRBJ2-3, with D possibly matching TRBD2 (6 bases). There are 18 residues in the CDR3. V was pared by 4 bases and J by 2 bases, with 22 bases between. Germline V CDR1 and CDR2: LGHDT, YNNKEL (reference sequence). CDR3 nucleotides: TGTGCCAGCAGCCGATACCCTACTGGGCGGGGCTACACAGATACGCAGTATTTT. This gives the protein CASSRYPTGRGYTDTQYF.

Comment on this clone: This likely stems from a read error, as it lies one base from a far larger clone. The genes are TRBV6-6 and TRBJ1-1; the D gene is possibly TRBD1 (5 bases). The ends were cut back, 6 bases at V and 1 base at J, with 9 bases in the middle. This CDR3 spans 13 amino acids. The germline CDR1 and CDR2 sequences are MNHNY and SVGAGI (reference sequence). The CDR3 loop is CASSQTANTEAFF. CDR3 sequence (DNA): TGTGCCAGCAGCCAGACAGCGAACACTGAAGCTTTCTTT.

The chain combines TRBV27 with TRBJ2-1; D may be TRBD2 (6 bases). Trimming cost V 2 bases and J 8 bases, with 10 bases left between them. The CDR3 is made up of 13 amino acids. Looked up from germline, CDR1 is MNHEY and CDR2 is SMNVEV (reference sequence). CDR3 in DNA: TGTGCCAGCAGTTTAGGAGGGCAGTATGAGCAGTTCTTC. Amino acids: CASSLGGQYEQFF.

This clone was found once. The chain uses TRBV4-1 and TRBJ1-3; unclear D gene. The V and J ends lost 0 bases and 4 bases respectively, with 16 bases between them. CDR1 and CDR2 from the germline V gene are MGHRA and YSYEKL. This CDR3 spans 17 amino acids. The CDR3, as DNA: TGCGCCAGCAGCCAAGATAAGCCCCGATTTCTCGGAAACACCATATATTTT. It translates to CASSQDKPRFLGNTIYF.

The V gene is TRBV19, the J gene TRBJ2-7; TRBD2 is a possible D gene (6 bases). V was clipped by 3 bases and J by 0 bases, with 15 bases between them. CDR3 length: 16 amino acids. Looked up from germline, CDR1 is LNHDA and CDR2 is SQIVND (reference sequence). The CDR3 protein is CASSISGTHLSYEQYF. The CDR3 DNA follows: TGTGCCAGTAGTATTTCTGGGACTCACCTCTCCTACGAGCAGTACTTC.

V is TRBV9 and J is TRBJ2-2, with D perhaps matching TRBD1 (5 bases). Trimming left V 3 bases short and J 4 bases short, with 22 bases between. The germline gives CDR1 SGDLS, CDR2 YYNGEE. The CDR3 loop spans 18 amino acids. CDR3 in DNA: TGTGCCAGCAGCGCCCAACCTGTATCAGGGCAGATCACCGGGGAGCTGTTTTTT. Protein sequence: CASSAQPVSGQITGELFF.

J is TRBJ2-7 and V is TRBV7-6; 9 nucleotides align to TRBD2. V was pared by 4 bases and J by 3 bases, with 7 bases of the junction left unmatched. CDR1 and CDR2 (germline): SGHVS, FNYEAQ. There are 15 residues in the CDR3. DNA for the CDR3: TGTGCCAGCAGCTCGCAGGCTAGCGGGAACTACGAGCAGTACTTC. Encoded protein: CASSSQASGNYEQYF.

This rearrangement joins TRBV4-1 to TRBJ1-2; D possibly corresponds to TRBD1 (6 bases). The CDR3 runs 14 residues. Germline lookup yields CDR1 MGHRA and CDR2 YSYEKL. V lost 4 bases and J 4 bases, leaving 13 bases between the germline ends. The CDR3 here is CASSPTQGTYGYTF. CDR3 bases: TGCGCCAGCAGCCCAACTCAGGGGACCTATGGCTACACCTTC.

This rearrangement joins TRBV5-4 to TRBJ2-3; D might be TRBD2 (5 bases). The ends were cut back, 3 bases at V and 2 bases at J, with 10 bases in the middle. Germline V gene data show CDR1 as SGHNT and CDR2 as YYREEE (reference sequence). CDR3 length: 14 residues. The CDR3 loop reads CASSSSGLTDTQYF. CDR3 DNA sequence: TGTGCCAGCAGCTCGTCCGGACTCACAGATACGCAGTATTTT.

The chain couples TRBV24-1 to TRBJ2-1; 10 nucleotides match TRBD1. Germline-derived CDR1 and CDR2 are KGHDR and SFDVKD. The CDR3 covers 14 residues. The J segment lost 5 bases and the V segment lost 10 bases, leaving 7 bases of the junction unmatched. The CDR3, as DNA: TGTGCCACATCCCGGACAGGGGGGAACAATGAGCAGTTCTTC. Translation: CATSRTGGNNEQFF.

J is TRBJ1-2 and V is TRBV12-3 or TRBV12-4; a possible D gene is TRBD1 (6 bases). The CDR3 is 12 residues long. The V gene lost 7 bases and the J gene lost 1 base, with 7 bases spanning the gap. The CDR3 region is CASKGVNYGYTF. In nucleotides, the CDR3 is TGTGCCAGCAAGGGGGTTAACTATGGCTACACCTTC.

In this sample, this clone turned up a few times. The gene calls are TRBV19 and TRBJ1-1; 9 nucleotides line up with TRBD1. CDR1 is LNHDA, CDR2 SQIVND, per germline (reference sequence). Losses at the gene ends were 6 bases for V and 6 bases for J; bases not matched to a gene: 8. CDR3 length equals 14 residues. CDR3 amino acids: CASRRQGVGAEAFF. Written as DNA, the CDR3 is TGTGCCAGTAGGAGACAGGGGGTTGGGGCTGAAGCTTTCTTT. Looking up the rest from reference TRBV19 and TRBJ1-1 gives the full variable domain: DGGITQSPKYLFRKEGQNVTLSCEQNLNHDAMYWYRQDPGQGLRLIYYSQIVNDFQKGDIAEGYSVSREKKESFPLTVTSAQKNPTAFYLCASRRQGVGAEAFFGQGTRLTVV.

This chain uses TRBV4-3 with TRBJ2-7, with TRBD1 as a possible D gene (5 bases). The V and J ends lost 0 bases and 3 bases respectively, with 12 bases between them. The length of the CDR3 is 15 residues. From germline, CDR1 is LGHNA and CDR2 YSLEER. The chain's CDR3 is CASSQDGGDSYEQYF. In nucleotides, the CDR3 is TGCGCCAGCAGCCAAGATGGCGGAGACAGCTACGAGCAGTACTTC.